The 4 T cell receptor beta chains reported below all come from one sample, sequenced in a study of T cells in Graves' hyperthyroidism and ophthalmopathy. Amplified TCR beta CDR3 regions came from RNA transcripts. The HTBI primer set served for first-round RT-PCR of the TCR CDR3. TCRdb recomputed calls from the multiplex PCR reads with MiXCR, one row per CDR3 protein. The sample holds some 300,000 distinct CDR3 sequences, approximately 15% seen once. Input material: blood. The receptors originated from a young man with Graves' hyperthyroidism.

This clonotype occurred many times. The gene calls are TRBV7-2 and TRBJ2-7; TRBD2 is a possible D gene (5 bases). The CDR3 spans 14 residues. The V and J ends lost 1 base and 7 bases respectively, with 14 bases between them. Germline CDR1 SGHTA, CDR2 FQGNSA. CDR3 sequence (DNA): TGTGCCAGCAGCTTAGATCGGGTAGCGAGGGAGCAGTACTTC. The encoded protein is CASSLDRVAREQYF.

This clonotype has at least ten counts. V is TRBV18 and J is TRBJ1-2, with 7 bases aligning to TRBD1. The CDR3 loop spans 16 amino acids. Per the germline V gene, CDR1 is KGHSH and CDR2 is LQKENI. Trimming removed 3 bases from V and 4 bases from J; junction bases left unmatched: 11. In nucleotides, the CDR3 is TGTGCCAGCTCACCCTTGGGGACAGCCGTCGCCTATGGCTACACCTTC. Its translation: CASSPLGTAVAYGYTF.

This clonotype appeared many times. The chain joins TRBV6-1 to TRBJ2-7, with 9 bases lining up with TRBD1. Losses at the gene ends were 5 bases for V and 2 bases for J; bases not matched to a gene: 7. The CDR3 length is 15 residues. CDR1 and CDR2 from the germline V gene are MNHNS and SASEGT. The CDR3 protein is CASSTDRGSTYEQYF. CDR3 in DNA: TGTGCCAGCAGTACCGACAGGGGGAGTACCTACGAGCAGTACTTC.

This clonotype has a count of ten or more. V gene TRBV28 combines with J gene TRBJ2-2, with 11 bases identical to TRBD2. V dropped 6 bases and J dropped 0; count of bases not matched to a gene: 9. The CDR3 length is 18 residues. Germline V gives CDR1 MDHEN, CDR2 SYDVKM. The CDR3 loop reads CASSAGLADSANTGELFF. CDR3 coding DNA: TGTGCCAGCAGCGCGGGACTAGCGGATAGCGCGAACACCGGGGAGCTGTTTTTT.